The rows below give T cell receptor beta chains drawn from one sample of a study of shared clonotypes between healthy human individuals. Some clones are missing from TCRdb's copy, which holds only in-frame ones; the method was immunoSEQ multiplex PCR. This table holds 2.5 million or so clones, around 90% found once. Sequencing was carried out using naive CD4+ T cells sorted from blood. These receptor sequences come from a man aged 18 to 35 in good health. CDR3s include the opening cysteine and the closing phenylalanine or tryptophan. D genes are given only for firm matches. Size is omitted from some rows. Given values are once, few, many or a class for expanded clones.

j_call,d_call,clone_size,v_call,cdr3_nt,cdr3_aa
TRBJ2-3,TRBD1,NA,TRBV10-1,TGCGCCAGCAGTGGCACGGACAGGAGTCCAGATACGCAGTATTTT,CASSGTDRSPDTQYF
TRBJ2-3,NA,once,TRBV11-3,TGTGCCAGCAGTTATCGCACAGATACGCAGTATTTT,CASSYRTDTQYF
TRBJ1-2,NA,NA,TRBV28,TGTGCCAGCAGTCCCGGGGCAAACTATGGCTACACCTTC,CASSPGANYGYTF
TRBJ2-1,TRBD1,NA,TRBV6-5,TGTGCCAGCAGTCGGACAGGGGGCATTTACAATGAGCAGTTCTTC,CASSRTGGIYNEQFF
TRBJ1-4,NA,NA,TRBV5-8,TGTGCCAGCAGATTTACCTCGCCCGCAACTAATGAAAAACTGTTTTTT,CASRFTSPATNEKLFF
TRBJ2-2,NA,NA,TRBV7-2,TGTGCCAGCAGCTTACCGTCAGGGATATTGTCCGGGGAGCTGTTTTTT,CASSLPSGILSGELFF
TRBJ2-7,NA,NA,TRBV18,TGTGCCAGCTCACCCCAGGGGACTGACTACGAGCAGTACTTC,CASSPQGTDYEQYF
TRBJ2-2,NA,NA,TRBV9,TGTGCCAGCAGCGTTCAAACCCATACGACAGGGAACACCGGGGAGCTGTTTTTT,CASSVQTHTTGNTGELFF
TRBJ1-2,NA,NA,TRBV5-1,TGCGCCAGCAGCTTGGAAGGGACCCCAGCGCTTGGCTACACCTTC,CASSLEGTPALGYTF
TRBJ1-5,TRBD1,NA,TRBV10-3,TGTGCCATCAGTCAGGGGGCGGAGAGCAATCAGCCCCAGCATTTT,CAISQGAESNQPQHF
TRBJ1-6,NA,NA,TRBV5-4,TGTGCCAGCGGACCAGGGAGCTCCTATAATTCACCCCTCCACTTT,CASGPGSSYNSPLHF
TRBJ2-3,NA,NA,TRBV10-3,TGTGCCATCAGTGACGGCCGTAGCACAGATACGCAGTATTTT,CAISDGRSTDTQYF
TRBJ1-2,TRBD1,NA,TRBV7-9,TGTGCCAGCAGCTGGGGACAGGTGCTACTCGGAGGCTACACCTTC,CASSWGQVLLGGYTF
TRBJ1-1,TRBD1,NA,TRBV10-3,TGTGCCATCAGCGGGACAGAGAACACTGAAGCTTTCTTT,CAISGTENTEAFF
TRBJ1-6,TRBD1,NA,TRBV5-4,TGTGCCAGCAGCCTTGCGGACAGGGTGAATTCACCCCTCCACTTT,CASSLADRVNSPLHF
TRBJ1-1,NA,few,TRBV20-1,TGCAGTGCTAGAGGGTACACTGAAGCTTTCTTT,CSARGYTEAFF
TRBJ2-2,NA,once,TRBV6-1,TGTGCGAGCGTCAGGCCCGATATGAACACCGGGGAGCTGTTTTTT,CASVRPDMNTGELFF
TRBJ1-5,NA,NA,TRBV25-1,TGTGCCAGCAGCCTCCCCCCCCGGGACATAAAAGGTCAGCCCCAGCATTTT,CASSLPPRDIKGQPQHF
TRBJ2-6,NA,once,TRBV4-3,TGCGCCAGCAGCCAAGATACAGGGACTGGGGCCAACGTCCTGACTTTC,CASSQDTGTGANVLTF
TRBJ2-2,TRBD2,NA,TRBV13,TGTGCCAGCAGCCCCACGGCGGGAGCGAACACCGGGGAGCTGTTTTTT,CASSPTAGANTGELFF
TRBJ1-6,NA,NA,TRBV6-5,TGTGCCAGCAGTTACGTATCCGGGAATTCACCCCTCCACTTT,CASSYVSGNSPLHF
TRBJ1-2,NA,NA,TRBV10-3,TGTGCCATCAGTGAGCCGAGGGAGGGCAGCTATGGCTACACCTTC,CAISEPREGSYGYTF
TRBJ1-2,NA,few,TRBV4-2,TGTGCCAGCAGCCAAGATCGGGTGAGGGAATCTAACTATGGCTACACCTTC,CASSQDRVRESNYGYTF
TRBJ2-1,NA,NA,TRBV5-6,TGTGCCAGCAGATTGGACGGCCTTTCCTACAATGAGCAGTTCTTC,CASRLDGLSYNEQFF
TRBJ1-1,NA,NA,TRBV7-8,TGTGCCAGCAGCTTTGAGACAATACCGTTGAACACTGAAGCTTTCTTT,CASSFETIPLNTEAFF
TRBJ1-6,TRBD1,NA,TRBV19,TGTGCCAGTAGTGTTGACAGGGCCCCTCGATCACCCCTCCACTTT,CASSVDRAPRSPLHF
TRBJ2-5,NA,NA,TRBV23-1,TGCGCCCCGTGGAGCAGGGCAGAGACCCAGTACTTC,CAPWSRAETQYF
TRBJ1-1,NA,NA,TRBV19,TGTGCCAGTCGCGATCGTTCGGGGCGCGGAGGGGCTGAAGCTTTCTTT,CASRDRSGRGGAEAFF
TRBJ2-3,NA,NA,TRBV7-2,TGTGCCAGCAGCTTAAGGAACCCCGGGGCGCGCGATACGCAGTATTTT,CASSLRNPGARDTQYF
TRBJ1-1,NA,NA,TRBV5-4,TGTGCCAGCAGCTTTGGCAGGGAAGGCACTGAAGCTTTCTTT,CASSFGREGTEAFF
TRBJ2-6,NA,NA,TRBV15,TGTGCCACCAGCAGAGAACGCGGGGGACAGGCGGCCAACGTCCTGACTTTC,CATSRERGGQAANVLTF
TRBJ1-1,NA,NA,TRBV5-1,TGCGCCAGCAGCCCTGGGACGGTGAACACTGAAGCTTTCTTT,CASSPGTVNTEAFF
TRBJ1-3,TRBD1,NA,TRBV5-4,TGTGCCAGCAGCTCAACAGGGGGCTCTGGAAACACCATATATTTT,CASSSTGGSGNTIYF
TRBJ2-1,TRBD1,NA,TRBV15,TGTGCCACCAGCATGACAAGAGGGACAGGCAATGAGCAGTTCTTC,CATSMTRGTGNEQFF
TRBJ1-2,NA,NA,TRBV30,TGTGCCTGGAGTGAGGCCCATCCCTACTATGGCTACACCTTC,CAWSEAHPYYGYTF
TRBJ2-1,TRBD1,NA,TRBV6-6,TGTGCCAGCAGTTGGACAGGGGGTAGGGGCAATGAGCAGTTCTTC,CASSWTGGRGNEQFF
TRBJ1-2,NA,NA,TRBV20-1,TGCAGTGCGAGATACTATGGCTACACCTTC,CSARYYGYTF
TRBJ2-2,NA,NA,TRBV29-1,TGCAGCGTCCTAGGGCCAGGCACCGGGGAGCTGTTTTTT,CSVLGPGTGELFF
TRBJ2-2,NA,NA,TRBV5-1,TGCGCCAGCAGCTCCTCACCGGGACCCCTCAACACCGGGGAGCTGTTTTTT,CASSSSPGPLNTGELFF
TRBJ1-4,NA,NA,TRBV5-6,TGTGCCAGCAGCCCCGGTGTTAGAAGAGGGTCGGGTAATGAAAAACTGTTTTTT,CASSPGVRRGSGNEKLFF
TRBJ2-7,NA,NA,TRBV2,TGTGCCTCCACGGGCCAAGAAACCTACGAGCAGTACTTC,CASTGQETYEQYF
TRBJ1-6,NA,NA,TRBV30,TGTGCCTGGAGTGTACAATTGGGCCGCTCCTATAATTCACCCCTCCACTTT,CAWSVQLGRSYNSPLHF
TRBJ1-4,NA,once,TRBV6-1,TGTGCCAGCAGTGAAAGGTCCGATGAAAAACTGTTTTTT,CASSERSDEKLFF
TRBJ2-2,TRBD2,NA,TRBV6-1,TGTGCCAGCAGTGAAGCCCGAGCGGGAGGGAACACCGGGGAGCTGTTTTTT,CASSEARAGGNTGELFF
TRBJ1-2,NA,NA,TRBV30,TGTGCCTGGAGTGCTCGGACGGAGAACTATGGCTACACCTTC,CAWSARTENYGYTF
TRBJ1-2,NA,NA,TRBV7-2,TGTGCCAGCAGCTTAGAGGGTAGGGGGACGGGTGGCTACACCTTC,CASSLEGRGTGGYTF